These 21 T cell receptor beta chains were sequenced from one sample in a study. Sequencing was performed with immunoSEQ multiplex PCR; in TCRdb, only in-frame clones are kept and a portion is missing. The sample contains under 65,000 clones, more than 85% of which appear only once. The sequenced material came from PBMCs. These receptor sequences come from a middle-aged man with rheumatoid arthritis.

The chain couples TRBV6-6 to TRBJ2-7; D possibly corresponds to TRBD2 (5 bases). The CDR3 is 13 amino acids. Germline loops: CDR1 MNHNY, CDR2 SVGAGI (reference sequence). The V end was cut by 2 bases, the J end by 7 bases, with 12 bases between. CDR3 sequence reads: CASSYNSGLEQYF. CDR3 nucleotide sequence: TGTGCCAGCAGTTACAACAGCGGCTTGGAGCAGTACTTC.

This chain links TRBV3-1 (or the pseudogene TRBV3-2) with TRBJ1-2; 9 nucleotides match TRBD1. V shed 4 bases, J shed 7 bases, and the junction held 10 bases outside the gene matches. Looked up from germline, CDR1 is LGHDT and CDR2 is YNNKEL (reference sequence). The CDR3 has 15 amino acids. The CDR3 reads CASSLRTGEFFGYTF. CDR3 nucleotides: TGTGCCAGCAGCCTCAGGACAGGGGAATTTTTTGGCTACACCTTC.

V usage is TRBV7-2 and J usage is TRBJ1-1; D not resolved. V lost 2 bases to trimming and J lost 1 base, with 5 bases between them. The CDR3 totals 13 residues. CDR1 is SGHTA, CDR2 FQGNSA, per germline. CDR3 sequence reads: CASSLLRNTEAFF. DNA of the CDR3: TGTGCCAGCAGCTTACTCCGGAACACTGAAGCTTTCTTT.

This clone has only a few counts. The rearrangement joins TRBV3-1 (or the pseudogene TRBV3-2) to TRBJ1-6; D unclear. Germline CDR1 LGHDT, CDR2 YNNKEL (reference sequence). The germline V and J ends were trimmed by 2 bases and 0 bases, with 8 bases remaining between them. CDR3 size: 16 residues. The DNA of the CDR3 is TGTGCCAGCAGCCAATCGTTGAGCTCCTATAATTCACCCCTCCACTTT. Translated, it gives CASSQSLSSYNSPLHF.

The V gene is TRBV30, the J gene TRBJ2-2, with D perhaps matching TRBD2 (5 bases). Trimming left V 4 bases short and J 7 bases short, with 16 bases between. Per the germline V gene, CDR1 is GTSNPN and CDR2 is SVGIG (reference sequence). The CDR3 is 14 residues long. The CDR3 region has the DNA TGTGCCTGGACGGGGATCACCTTGGGCGGGGAGCTGTTTTTT. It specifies CAWTGITLGGELFF.

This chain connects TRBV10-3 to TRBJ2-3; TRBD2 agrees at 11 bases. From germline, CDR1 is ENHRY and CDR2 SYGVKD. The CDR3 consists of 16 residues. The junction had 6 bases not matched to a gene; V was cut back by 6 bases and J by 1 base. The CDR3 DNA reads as TGTGCCATCAGATCAGGACTAGCGGGTCGCACAGATACGCAGTATTTT. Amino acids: CAIRSGLAGRTDTQYF.

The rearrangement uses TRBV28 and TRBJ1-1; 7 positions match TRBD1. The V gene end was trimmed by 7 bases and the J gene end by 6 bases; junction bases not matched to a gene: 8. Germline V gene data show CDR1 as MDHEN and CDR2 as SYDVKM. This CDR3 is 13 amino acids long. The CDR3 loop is CASNFDRASEAFF. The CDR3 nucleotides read TGTGCCAGCAACTTCGACAGGGCCTCTGAAGCTTTCTTT.

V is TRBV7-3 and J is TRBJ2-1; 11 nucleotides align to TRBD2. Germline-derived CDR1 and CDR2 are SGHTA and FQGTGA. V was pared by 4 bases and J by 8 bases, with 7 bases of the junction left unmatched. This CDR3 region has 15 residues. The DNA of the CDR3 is TGTGCCAGCAGCTCTATAGCGGGAGGGCCGGATGAGCAGTTCTTC. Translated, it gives CASSSIAGGPDEQFF.

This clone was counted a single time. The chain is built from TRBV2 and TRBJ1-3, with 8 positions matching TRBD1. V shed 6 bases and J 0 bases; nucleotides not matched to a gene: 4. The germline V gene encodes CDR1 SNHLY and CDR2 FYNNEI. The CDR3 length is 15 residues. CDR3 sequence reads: CASSQTGASGNTIYF. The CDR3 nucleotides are TGTGCCAGCAGCCAGACAGGGGCCTCTGGAAACACCATATATTTT.

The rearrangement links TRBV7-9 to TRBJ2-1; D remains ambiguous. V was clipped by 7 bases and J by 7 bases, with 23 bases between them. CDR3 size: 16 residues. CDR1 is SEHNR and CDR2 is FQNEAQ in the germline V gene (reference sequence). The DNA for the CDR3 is TGTGCCAGCATCCCTGGCGGCGGCGCCCCTGGGAATGAGCAGTTCTTC. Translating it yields CASIPGGGAPGNEQFF.

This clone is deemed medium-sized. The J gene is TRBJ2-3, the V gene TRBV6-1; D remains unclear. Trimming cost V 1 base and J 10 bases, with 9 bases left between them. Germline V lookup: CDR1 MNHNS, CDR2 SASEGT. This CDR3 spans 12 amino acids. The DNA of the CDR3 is TGTGCCAGCAGTGAAGGCCCTATTGCGCAGTATTTT. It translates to CASSEGPIAQYF.

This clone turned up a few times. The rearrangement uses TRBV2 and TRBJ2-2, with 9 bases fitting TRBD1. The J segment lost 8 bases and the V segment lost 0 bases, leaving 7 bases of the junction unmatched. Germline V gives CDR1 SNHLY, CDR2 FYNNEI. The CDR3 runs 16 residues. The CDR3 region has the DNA TGTGCCAGCAGTGAAGCGGGACAGGGTAGTACTGGGGAGCTGTTTTTT. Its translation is CASSEAGQGSTGELFF.

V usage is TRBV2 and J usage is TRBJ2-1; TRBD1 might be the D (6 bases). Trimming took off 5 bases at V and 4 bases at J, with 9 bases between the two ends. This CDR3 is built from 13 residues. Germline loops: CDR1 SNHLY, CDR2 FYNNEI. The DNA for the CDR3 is TGTGCCAGCAGTCAACAGGGTTACAATGAGCAGTTCTTC. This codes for CASSQQGYNEQFF.

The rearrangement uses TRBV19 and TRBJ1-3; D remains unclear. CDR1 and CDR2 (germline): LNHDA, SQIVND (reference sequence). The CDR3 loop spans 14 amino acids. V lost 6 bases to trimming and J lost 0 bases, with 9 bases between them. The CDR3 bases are TGTGCCAGTAGCGAGGGTTTCTCTGGAAACACCATATATTTT. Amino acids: CASSEGFSGNTIYF.

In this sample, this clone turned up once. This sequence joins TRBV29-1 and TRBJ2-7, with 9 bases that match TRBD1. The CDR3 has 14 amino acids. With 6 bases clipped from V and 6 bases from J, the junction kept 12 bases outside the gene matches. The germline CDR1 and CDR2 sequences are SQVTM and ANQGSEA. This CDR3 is CSVGGTGFVGEQYF. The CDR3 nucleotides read TGCAGCGTGGGGGGGACAGGGTTCGTTGGCGAGCAGTACTTC.

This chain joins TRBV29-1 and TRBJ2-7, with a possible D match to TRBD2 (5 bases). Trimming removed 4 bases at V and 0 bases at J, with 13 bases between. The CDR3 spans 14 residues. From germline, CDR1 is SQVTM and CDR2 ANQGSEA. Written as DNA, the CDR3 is TGCAGCGTTGCGGGGTCCTTGGGCTCCTACGAGCAGTACTTC. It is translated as CSVAGSLGSYEQYF.

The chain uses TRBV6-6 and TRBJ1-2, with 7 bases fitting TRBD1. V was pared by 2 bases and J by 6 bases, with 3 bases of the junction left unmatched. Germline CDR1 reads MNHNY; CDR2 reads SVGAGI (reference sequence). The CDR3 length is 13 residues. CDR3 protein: CASSYKTGHGYTF. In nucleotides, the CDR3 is TGTGCCAGCAGTTACAAGACAGGGCATGGCTACACCTTC.

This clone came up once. The CDR3 DNA follows: TGTGCCAGCAGCGTTCGGGACAGGGTATATGCAAACTATGGCTACACCTTC. Translation: CASSVRDRVYANYGYTF. The rearrangement links TRBV9 to TRBJ1-2; 9 bases align to TRBD1. CDR1 SGDLS and CDR2 YYNGEE come from the germline V gene. With 2 bases clipped from V and 2 bases from J, the junction kept 10 bases outside the gene matches. CDR3 size: 17 residues. Drawing the rest from reference TRBV9 and TRBJ1-2, the complete variable domain is DSGVTQTPKHLITATGQRVTLRCSPRSGDLSVYWYQQSLDQGLQFLIQYYNGEERAKGNILERFSAQQFPDLHSELNLSSLELGDSALYFCASSVRDRVYANYGYTFGSGTRLTVV.

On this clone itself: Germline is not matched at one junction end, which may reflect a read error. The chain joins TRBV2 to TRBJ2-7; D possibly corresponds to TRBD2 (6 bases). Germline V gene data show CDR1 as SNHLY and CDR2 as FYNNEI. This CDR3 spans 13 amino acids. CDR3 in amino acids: CASSYLDTGTGRF. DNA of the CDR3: TGTGCCAGCAGTTATTTGGATACCGGGACTGGGAGGTTC.

The CDR3 DNA reads as TGTGCCAGCAGTGGGGGGCTCTACGAGCAGTACTTC. Its translation is CASSGGLYEQYF. The chain joins TRBV28 to TRBJ2-7, with D perhaps being TRBD1 or TRBD2 (6 bases each). CDR3 length: 12 residues. Germline V gene sequence: CDR1 MDHEN, CDR2 SYDVKM. With 5 bases removed from V and 3 bases from J, the gap between germline ends came to 8 bases.

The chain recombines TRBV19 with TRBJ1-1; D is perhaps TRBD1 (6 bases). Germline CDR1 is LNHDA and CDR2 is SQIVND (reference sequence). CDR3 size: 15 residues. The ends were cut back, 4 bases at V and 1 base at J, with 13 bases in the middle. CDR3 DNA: TGTGCCAGTAGTACTTGGGGGGCGCGGAACACTGAAGCTTTCTTT. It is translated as CASSTWGARNTEAFF.